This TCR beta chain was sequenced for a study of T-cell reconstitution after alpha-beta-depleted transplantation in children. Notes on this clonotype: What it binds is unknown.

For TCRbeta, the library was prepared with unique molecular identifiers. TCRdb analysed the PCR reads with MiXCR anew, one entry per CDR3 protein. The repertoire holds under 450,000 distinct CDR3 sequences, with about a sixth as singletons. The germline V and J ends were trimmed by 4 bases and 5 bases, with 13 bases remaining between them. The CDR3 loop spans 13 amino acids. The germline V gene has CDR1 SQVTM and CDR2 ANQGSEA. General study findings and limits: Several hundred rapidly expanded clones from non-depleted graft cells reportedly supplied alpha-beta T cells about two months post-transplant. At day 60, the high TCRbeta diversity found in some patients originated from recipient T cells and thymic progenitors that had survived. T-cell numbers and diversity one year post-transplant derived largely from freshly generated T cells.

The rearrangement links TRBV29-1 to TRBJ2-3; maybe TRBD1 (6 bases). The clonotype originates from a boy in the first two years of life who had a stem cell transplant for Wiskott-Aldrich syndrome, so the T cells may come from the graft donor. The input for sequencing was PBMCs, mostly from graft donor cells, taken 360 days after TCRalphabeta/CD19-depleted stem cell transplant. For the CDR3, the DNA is TGCAGCGTTGCCTTTAGAGGGGGAGATACGCAGTATTTT. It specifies CSVAFRGGDTQYF.